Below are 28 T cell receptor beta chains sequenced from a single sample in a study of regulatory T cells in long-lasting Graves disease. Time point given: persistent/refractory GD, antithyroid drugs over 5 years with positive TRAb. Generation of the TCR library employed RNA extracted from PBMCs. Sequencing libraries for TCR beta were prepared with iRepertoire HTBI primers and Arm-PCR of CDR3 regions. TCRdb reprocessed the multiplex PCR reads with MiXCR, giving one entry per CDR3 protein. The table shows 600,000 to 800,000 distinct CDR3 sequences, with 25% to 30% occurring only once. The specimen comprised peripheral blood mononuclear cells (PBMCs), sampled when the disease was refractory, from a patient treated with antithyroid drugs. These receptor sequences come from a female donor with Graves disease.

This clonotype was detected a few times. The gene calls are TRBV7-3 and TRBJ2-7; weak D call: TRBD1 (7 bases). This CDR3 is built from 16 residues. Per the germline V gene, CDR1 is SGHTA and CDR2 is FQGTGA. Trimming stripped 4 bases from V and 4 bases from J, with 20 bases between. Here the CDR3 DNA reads TGTGCCAGCAGCTCACCCTCGCGGGACAGACCTTACGAGCAGTACTTC. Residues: CASSSPSRDRPYEQYF.

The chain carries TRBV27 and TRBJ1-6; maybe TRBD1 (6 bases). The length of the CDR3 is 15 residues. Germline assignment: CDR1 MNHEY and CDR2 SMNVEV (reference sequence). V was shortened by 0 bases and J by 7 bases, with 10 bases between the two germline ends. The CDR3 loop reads CASSLSTGHNSPLHF. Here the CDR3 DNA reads TGTGCCAGCAGTTTATCGACAGGTCACAATTCACCCCTCCACTTT.

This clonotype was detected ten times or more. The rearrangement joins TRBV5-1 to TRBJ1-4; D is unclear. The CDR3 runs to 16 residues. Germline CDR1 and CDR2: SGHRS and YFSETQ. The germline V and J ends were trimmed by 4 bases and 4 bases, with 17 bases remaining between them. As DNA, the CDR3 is TGCGCCAGCAGCGTGCGTGCGACGGCCCTTAATGAAAAACTGTTTTTT. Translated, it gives CASSVRATALNEKLFF.

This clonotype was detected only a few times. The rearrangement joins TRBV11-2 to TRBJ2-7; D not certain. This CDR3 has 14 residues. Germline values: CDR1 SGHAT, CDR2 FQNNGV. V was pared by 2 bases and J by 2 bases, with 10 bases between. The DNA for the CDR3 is TGTGCCAGCAGCTTATCGTACAGAACCTACGAGCAGTACTTC. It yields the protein CASSLSYRTYEQYF.

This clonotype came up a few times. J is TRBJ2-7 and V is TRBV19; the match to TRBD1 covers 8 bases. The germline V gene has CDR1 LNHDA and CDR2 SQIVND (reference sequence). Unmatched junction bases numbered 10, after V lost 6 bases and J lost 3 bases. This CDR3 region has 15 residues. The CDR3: CASRVTGAEVYEQYF. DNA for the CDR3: TGTGCCAGTAGGGTGACAGGGGCGGAAGTCTACGAGCAGTACTTC.

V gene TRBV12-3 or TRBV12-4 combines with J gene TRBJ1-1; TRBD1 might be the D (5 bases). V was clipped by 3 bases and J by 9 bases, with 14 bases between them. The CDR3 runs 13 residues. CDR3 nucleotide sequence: TGTGCCAGCAGTTTCGGGGGGTCCCCGAAAGCTTTCTTT. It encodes CASSFGGSPKAFF.

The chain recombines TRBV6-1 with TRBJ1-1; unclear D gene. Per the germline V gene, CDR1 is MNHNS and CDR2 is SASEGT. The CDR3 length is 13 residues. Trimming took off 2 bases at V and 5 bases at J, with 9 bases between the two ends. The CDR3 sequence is CASSESGQTEAFF. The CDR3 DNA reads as TGTGCCAGCAGTGAATCGGGCCAAACTGAAGCTTTCTTT.

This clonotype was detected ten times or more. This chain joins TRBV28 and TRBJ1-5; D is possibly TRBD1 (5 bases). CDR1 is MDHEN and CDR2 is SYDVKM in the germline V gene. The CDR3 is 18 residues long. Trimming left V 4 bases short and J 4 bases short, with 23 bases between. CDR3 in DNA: TGTGCCAGCAGTTATCTGGCCTTTCGACAGTTGCTGAATCAGCCCCAGCATTTT. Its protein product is CASSYLAFRQLLNQPQHF.

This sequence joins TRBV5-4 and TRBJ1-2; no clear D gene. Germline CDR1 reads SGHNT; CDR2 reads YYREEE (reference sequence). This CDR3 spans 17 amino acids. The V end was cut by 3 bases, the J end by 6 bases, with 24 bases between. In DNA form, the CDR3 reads TGTGCCAGCAGCTCGAGACCCCTTTCGGTGACCCCGGATGGCTACACCTTC. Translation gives CASSSRPLSVTPDGYTF.

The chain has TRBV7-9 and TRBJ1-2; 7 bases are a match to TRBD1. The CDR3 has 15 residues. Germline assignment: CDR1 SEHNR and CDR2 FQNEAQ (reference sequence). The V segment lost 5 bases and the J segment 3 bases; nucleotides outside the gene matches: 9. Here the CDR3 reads CASSPQGKGDYGYTF. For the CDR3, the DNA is TGTGCCAGCAGCCCACAGGGGAAGGGGGACTATGGCTACACCTTC.

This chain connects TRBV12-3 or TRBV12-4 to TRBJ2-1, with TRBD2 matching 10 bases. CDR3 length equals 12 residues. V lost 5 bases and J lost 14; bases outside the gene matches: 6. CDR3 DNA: TGTGCCAGCAGTATTAGCACTAGCGGGGAGTTCTTC. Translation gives CASSISTSGEFF.

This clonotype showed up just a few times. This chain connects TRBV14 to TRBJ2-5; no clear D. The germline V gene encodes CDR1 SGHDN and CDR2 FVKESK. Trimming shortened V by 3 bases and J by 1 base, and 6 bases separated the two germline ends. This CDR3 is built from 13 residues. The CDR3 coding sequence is TGTGCCAGCAGCCATTGGGGCCAAGAGACCCAGTACTTC. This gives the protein CASSHWGQETQYF.

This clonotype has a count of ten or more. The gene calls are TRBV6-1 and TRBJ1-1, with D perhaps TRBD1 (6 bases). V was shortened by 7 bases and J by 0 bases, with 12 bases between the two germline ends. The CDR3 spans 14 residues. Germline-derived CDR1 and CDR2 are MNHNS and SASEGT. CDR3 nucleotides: TGTGCCAGCATCCCCGGGACAATGAACACTGAAGCTTTCTTT. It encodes CASIPGTMNTEAFF.

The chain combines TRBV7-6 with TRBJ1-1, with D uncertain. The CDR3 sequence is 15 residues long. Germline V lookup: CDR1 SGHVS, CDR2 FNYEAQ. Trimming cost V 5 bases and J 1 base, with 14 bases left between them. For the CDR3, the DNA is TGTGCCAGCAGCCTTCTCGGGTCGGCGAACACTGAAGCTTTCTTT. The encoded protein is CASSLLGSANTEAFF.

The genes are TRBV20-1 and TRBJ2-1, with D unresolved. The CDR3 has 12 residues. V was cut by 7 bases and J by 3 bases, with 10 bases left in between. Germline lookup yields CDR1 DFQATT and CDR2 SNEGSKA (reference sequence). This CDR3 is CSGEVIYNEQFF. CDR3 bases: TGCAGTGGTGAAGTGATCTACAATGAGCAGTTCTTC.

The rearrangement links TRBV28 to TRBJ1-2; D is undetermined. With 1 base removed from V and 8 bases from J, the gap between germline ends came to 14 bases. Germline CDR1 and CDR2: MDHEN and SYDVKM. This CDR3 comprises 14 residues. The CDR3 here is CASSLLSEVVGYTF. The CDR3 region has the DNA TGTGCCAGCAGTTTATTGTCAGAGGTCGTAGGCTACACCTTC.

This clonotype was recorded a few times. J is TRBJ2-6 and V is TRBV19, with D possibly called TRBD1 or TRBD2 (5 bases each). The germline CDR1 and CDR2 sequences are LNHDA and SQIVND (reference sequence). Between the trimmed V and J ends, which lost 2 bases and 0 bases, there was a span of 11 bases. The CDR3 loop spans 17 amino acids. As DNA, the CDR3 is TGTGCCAGTAGTATATGGATAGGGACCTCTGGGGCCAACGTCCTGACTTTC. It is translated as CASSIWIGTSGANVLTF.

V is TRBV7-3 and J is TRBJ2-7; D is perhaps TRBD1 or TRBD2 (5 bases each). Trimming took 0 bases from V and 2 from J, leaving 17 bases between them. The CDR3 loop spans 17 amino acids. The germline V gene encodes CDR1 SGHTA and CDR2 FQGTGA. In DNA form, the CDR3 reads TGTGCCAGCAGCTTAACGGGAGAGGGGTTACTAGCCTACGAGCAGTACTTC. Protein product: CASSLTGEGLLAYEQYF.

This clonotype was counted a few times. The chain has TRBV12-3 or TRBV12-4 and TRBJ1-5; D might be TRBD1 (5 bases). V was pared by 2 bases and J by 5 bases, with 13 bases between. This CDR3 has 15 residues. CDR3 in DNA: TGTGCCAGCAGTTTAACCAGGGTCGTTGATCAGCCCCAGCATTTT. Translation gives CASSLTRVVDQPQHF.

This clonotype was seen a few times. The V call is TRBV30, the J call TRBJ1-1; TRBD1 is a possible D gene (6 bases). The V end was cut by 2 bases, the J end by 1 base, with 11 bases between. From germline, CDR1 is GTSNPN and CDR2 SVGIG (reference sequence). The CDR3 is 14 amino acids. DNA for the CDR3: TGTGCCTGGAGTCCGACAGGTAGGAACACTGAAGCTTTCTTT. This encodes CAWSPTGRNTEAFF.

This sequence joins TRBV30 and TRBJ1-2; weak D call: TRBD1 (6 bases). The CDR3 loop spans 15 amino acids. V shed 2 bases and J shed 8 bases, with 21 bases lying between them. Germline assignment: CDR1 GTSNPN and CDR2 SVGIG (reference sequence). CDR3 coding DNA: TGTGCCTGGAGTACTCGGGGGCAGAAGAAGGGCGGCTACACCTTC. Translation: CAWSTRGQKKGGYTF. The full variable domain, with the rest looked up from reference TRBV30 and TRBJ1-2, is SQTIHQWPATLVQPVGSPLSLECTVEGTSNPNLYWYRQAAGRGLQLLFYSVGIGQISSEVPQNLSASRPQDRQFILSSKKLLLSDSGFYLCAWSTRGQKKGGYTFGSGTRLTVV.

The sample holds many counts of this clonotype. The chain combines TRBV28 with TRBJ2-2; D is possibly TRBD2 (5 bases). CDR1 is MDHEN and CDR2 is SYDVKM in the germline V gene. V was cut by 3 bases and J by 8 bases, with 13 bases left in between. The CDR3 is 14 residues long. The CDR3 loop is CASSLSGIRGELFF. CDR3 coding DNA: TGTGCCAGCAGTTTGTCCGGGATTCGGGGGGAGCTGTTTTTT.

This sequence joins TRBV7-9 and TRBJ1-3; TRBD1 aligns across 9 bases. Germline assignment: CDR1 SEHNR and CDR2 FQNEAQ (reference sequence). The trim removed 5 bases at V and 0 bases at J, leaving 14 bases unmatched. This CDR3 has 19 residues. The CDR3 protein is CASSPGQGRGIASGNTIYF. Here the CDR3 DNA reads TGTGCCAGCAGCCCCGGACAGGGGCGCGGGATCGCCTCTGGAAACACCATATATTTT.

CDR3 nucleotide sequence: TGTGCCAGCAGCTTGTTTTTGCGGGGGACGGGGGATAACTATGGCTACACCTTC. It specifies CASSLFLRGTGDNYGYTF. The gene calls are TRBV5-5 and TRBJ1-2, with a tentative D call TRBD1 (5 bases). Germline values: CDR1 SGHKS, CDR2 YYEKEE (reference sequence). Trimming took 1 base from V and 1 from J, leaving 20 bases between them. CDR3 length: 18 amino acids.

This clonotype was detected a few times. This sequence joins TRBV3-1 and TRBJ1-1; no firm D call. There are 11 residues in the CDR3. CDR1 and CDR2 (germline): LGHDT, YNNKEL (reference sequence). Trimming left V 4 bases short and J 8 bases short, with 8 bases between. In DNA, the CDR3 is TGTGCCAGCAGCCGGACGAAAGAAGCTTTCTTT. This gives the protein CASSRTKEAFF.

CDR3 nucleotides: TGTGCCAGTAGTATAGCCGAACAGGGGAATACTGAAGCTTTCTTT. The encoded protein is CASSIAEQGNTEAFF. The chain carries TRBV19 and TRBJ1-1; TRBD1 aligns across 7 bases. The length of the CDR3 is 15 residues. The V gene's germline CDR1 is LNHDA and CDR2 SQIVND (reference sequence). V was clipped by 1 base and J by 5 bases; unmatched bases: 7.

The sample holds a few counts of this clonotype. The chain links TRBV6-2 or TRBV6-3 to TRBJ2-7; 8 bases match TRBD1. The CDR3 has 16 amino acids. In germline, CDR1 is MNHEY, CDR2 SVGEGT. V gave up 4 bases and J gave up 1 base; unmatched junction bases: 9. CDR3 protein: CASSSPTRGPSYEQYF. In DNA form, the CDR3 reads TGTGCCAGCAGTTCCCCAACCAGGGGGCCTTCCTACGAGCAGTACTTC.

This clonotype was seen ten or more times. CDR3 loop: CASSLRQGEYEQYF. The CDR3 nucleotides read TGTGCCAGCAGTTTACGACAGGGAGAATACGAGCAGTACTTC. This chain joins TRBV28 and TRBJ2-7, with TRBD1 identical over 7 bases. Germline V gives CDR1 MDHEN, CDR2 SYDVKM. The CDR3 has 14 amino acids. Trimming removed 2 bases from V and 4 bases from J; junction bases left unmatched: 5.